These T cell receptor beta chains were read from a single sample in a study of neoadjuvant anti-PD-1 for oral cavity cancer. Here immunoSEQ multiplex PCR was the method, and the copy in TCRdb shows in-frame clones only, minus some. In the table there are 80,000 to 95,000 clones, around 80% of which are singletons. The specimen comprised PBMCs, sampled before nivolumab (anti-PD-1) treatment. Receptors originate from a person aged 35-79 years with oral cavity squamous cell carcinoma. CDR3s include the opening cysteine and the closing phenylalanine or tryptophan. The D gene is left open where the match is weak. Rows may omit the clone size; those that give it use once, few, many or a size class.

-	TRBJ2-7	TRBV19	-	CASSIQGLSYEQYF	TGTGCCAGTAGTATTCAGGGCCTCTCCTACGAGCAGTACTTC
few	TRBJ2-3	TRBV5-1	TRBD1	CASGPGQNTDTQYF	TGCGCCAGCGGACCGGGACAGAATACAGATACGCAGTATTTT
-	TRBJ1-5	TRBV19	-	CASSLGQGDNQPQHF	TGTGCCAGTAGCCTCGGTCAGGGAGACAATCAGCCCCAGCATTTT
-	TRBJ1-1	TRBV2	TRBD1	CASSADRANTEAFF	TGTGCCAGCAGTGCCGACAGGGCCAACACTGAAGCTTTCTTT
-	TRBJ2-1	TRBV6-6	-	CASSYSEGTGNEQFF	TGTGCCAGCAGTTACTCAGAGGGGACGGGCAATGAGCAGTTCTTC
-	TRBJ2-7	TRBV5-4	TRBD2	CASSAPTGLGYEQYF	TGTGCCAGCAGCGCCCCGACGGGACTAGGCTACGAGCAGTACTTC
-	TRBJ2-2	TRBV5-1	TRBD2	CASSLAGTSSLRELFF	TGCGCCAGCAGCTTAGCCGGGACTAGCAGCCTCCGGGAGCTGTTTTTT
-	TRBJ1-1	TRBV10-3	TRBD1	CAIKGQGAGNTEAFF	TGTGCCATCAAGGGACAGGGGGCAGGGAACACTGAAGCTTTCTTT
few	TRBJ1-1	TRBV5-1	-	CASSLDDTEAFF	TGCGCCAGCAGCTTAGACGACACTGAAGCTTTCTTT
-	TRBJ1-3	TRBV2	-	CASRRTQEGNTIYF	TGTGCCAGCAGGCGGACGCAGGAAGGAAACACCATATATTTT
-	TRBJ2-1	TRBV9	-	CASSVGPARNDEQFF	TGTGCCAGCAGCGTAGGCCCCGCCCGCAATGATGAGCAGTTCTTC
-	TRBJ2-5	TRBV21-1	-	CASSKVWLNRSSTQYF	TGTGCCAGCAGCAAAGTATGGTTAAACAGGTCGAGTACCCAGTACTTC
-	TRBJ1-1	TRBV25-1	-	CASSETRTHMNTEAFF	TGTGCCAGCAGTGAAACCCGGACCCACATGAACACTGAAGCTTTCTTT
-	TRBJ2-5	TRBV30	TRBD2	CAWSTSSGDQETQYF	TGTGCCTGGAGTACGTCTAGCGGGGACCAAGAGACCCAGTACTTC
-	TRBJ2-1	TRBV9	TRBD2	CASSPGLAGVINEQFF	TGTGCCAGCAGCCCGGGACTAGCGGGAGTAATAAATGAGCAGTTCTTC
-	TRBJ2-7	TRBV25-1	-	CAAPRYEQYF	TGTGCCGCGCCCCGTTACGAGCAGTACTTC
-	TRBJ2-2	TRBV5-1	TRBD1	CASSKDGLGQGLAGELFF	TGCGCCAGCAGCAAAGATGGCCTGGGACAGGGTCTCGCCGGGGAGCTGTTTTTT
few	TRBJ2-1	TRBV18	TRBD2	CASSVSGRYNEQFF	TGTGCCAGCTCAGTCAGCGGGAGATACAATGAGCAGTTCTTC
-	TRBJ2-7	TRBV28	TRBD2	CASIKTGGFYEQYF	TGTGCCAGCATAAAAACGGGAGGGTTTTACGAGCAGTACTTC
few	TRBJ1-1	TRBV2	-	CASSEWRLNTEAFF	TGTGCCAGCAGTGAATGGCGGCTGAACACTGAAGCTTTCTTT
many	TRBJ1-1	TRBV28	-	CASSFMRIPPSNTEAFF	TGTGCCAGCAGTTTTATGAGGATCCCCCCATCGAACACTGAAGCTTTCTTT
-	TRBJ2-7	TRBV10-3	-	CAISESGRINEQYF	TGTGCCATCAGTGAGTCCGGCAGGATAAACGAGCAGTACTTC
-	TRBJ2-1	TRBV6-6	TRBD1	CASSASGGEQFF	TGTGCCAGCAGTGCCTCAGGGGGTGAGCAGTTCTTC
-	TRBJ2-7	TRBV6-5	TRBD1	CASSRGDRGPYEQYF	TGTGCCAGCAGTCGAGGGGACAGGGGGCCCTACGAGCAGTACTTC
-	TRBJ1-2	TRBV19	TRBD1	CASSMGQAYGYTF	TGTGCCAGTAGTATGGGACAGGCCTATGGCTACACCTTC
-	TRBJ2-1	TRBV19	-	CASSFRSEQFF	TGTGCCAGTAGTTTCCGTAGTGAGCAGTTCTTC
-	TRBJ2-2	TRBV14	TRBD2	CASSPVTGGIGELFF	TGTGCCAGCAGCCCAGTGACGGGAGGGATCGGGGAGCTGTTTTTT
-	TRBJ2-1	TRBV11-3	-	CASSSLADEQFF	TGTGCCAGCAGCTCGCTAGCTGATGAGCAGTTCTTC
-	TRBJ2-1	TRBV4-2	-	CASSQETPDEQFF	TGTGCCAGCAGCCAAGAAACCCCAGATGAGCAGTTCTTC